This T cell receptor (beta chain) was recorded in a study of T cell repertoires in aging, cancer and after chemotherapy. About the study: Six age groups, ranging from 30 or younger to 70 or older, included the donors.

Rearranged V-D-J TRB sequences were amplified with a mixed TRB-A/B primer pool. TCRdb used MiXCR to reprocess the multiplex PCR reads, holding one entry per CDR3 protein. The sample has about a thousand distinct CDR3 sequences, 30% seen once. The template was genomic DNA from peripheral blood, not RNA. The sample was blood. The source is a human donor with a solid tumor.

The CDR3: CASSWGGRDEQYF. Here the CDR3 DNA reads TGTGCCAGCAGTTGGGGCGGGAGGGACGAGCAGTACTTC. The chain carries TRBV28 and TRBJ2-7, with 9 nucleotides matching TRBD2. After removal of 4 bases from V and 5 bases from J, the junction contained 3 bases not matched to a gene. CDR1 is MDHEN and CDR2 is SYDVKM in the germline V gene. The length of the CDR3 is 13 residues. Full variable domain (rest looked up from reference TRBV28 and TRBJ2-7): DVKVTQSSRYLVKRTGEKVFLECVQDMDHENMFWYRQDPGLGLRLIYFSYDVKMKEKGDIPEGYSVSREKKERFSLILESASTNQTSMYLCASSWGGRDEQYFGPGTRLTVT.